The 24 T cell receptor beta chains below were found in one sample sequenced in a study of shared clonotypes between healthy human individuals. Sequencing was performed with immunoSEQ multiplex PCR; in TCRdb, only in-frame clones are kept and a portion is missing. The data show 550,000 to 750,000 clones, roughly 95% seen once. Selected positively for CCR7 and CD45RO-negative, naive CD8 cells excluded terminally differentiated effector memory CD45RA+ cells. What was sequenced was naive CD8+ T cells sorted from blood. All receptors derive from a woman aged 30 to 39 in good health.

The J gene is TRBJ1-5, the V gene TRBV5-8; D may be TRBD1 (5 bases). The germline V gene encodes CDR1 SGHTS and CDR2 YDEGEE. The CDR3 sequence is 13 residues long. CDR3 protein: CVGHLHPHQPQHF. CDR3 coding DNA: TGTGTTGGACACCTCCACCCTCATCAGCCCCAGCATTTT.

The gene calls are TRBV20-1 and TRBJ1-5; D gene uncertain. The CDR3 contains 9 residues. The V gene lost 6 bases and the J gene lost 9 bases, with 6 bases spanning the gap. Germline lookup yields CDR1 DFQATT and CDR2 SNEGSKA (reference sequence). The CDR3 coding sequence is TGCAGTGCGCGGGGGCCCCAGCATTTT. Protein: CSARGPQHF.

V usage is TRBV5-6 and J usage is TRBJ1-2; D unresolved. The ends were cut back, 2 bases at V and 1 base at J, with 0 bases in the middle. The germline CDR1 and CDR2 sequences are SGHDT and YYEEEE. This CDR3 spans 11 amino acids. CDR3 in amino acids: CASSFNYGYTF. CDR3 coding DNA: TGTGCCAGCAGCTTTAACTATGGCTACACCTTC.

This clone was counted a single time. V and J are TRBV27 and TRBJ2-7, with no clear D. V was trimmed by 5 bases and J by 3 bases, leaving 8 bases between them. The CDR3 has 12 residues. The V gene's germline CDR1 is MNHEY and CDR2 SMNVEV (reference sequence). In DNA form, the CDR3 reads TGTGCCAGCAGTCCTAACCTCTACGAGCAGTACTTC. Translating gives CASSPNLYEQYF.

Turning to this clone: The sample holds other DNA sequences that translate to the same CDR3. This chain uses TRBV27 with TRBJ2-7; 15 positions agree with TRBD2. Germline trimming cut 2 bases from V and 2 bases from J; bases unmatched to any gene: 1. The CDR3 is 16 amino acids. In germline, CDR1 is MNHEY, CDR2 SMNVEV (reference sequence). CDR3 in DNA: TGTGCCAGCAGTTTAGGACTAGCGGGAGGGCCCTACGAGCAGTACTTC. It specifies CASSLGLAGGPYEQYF.

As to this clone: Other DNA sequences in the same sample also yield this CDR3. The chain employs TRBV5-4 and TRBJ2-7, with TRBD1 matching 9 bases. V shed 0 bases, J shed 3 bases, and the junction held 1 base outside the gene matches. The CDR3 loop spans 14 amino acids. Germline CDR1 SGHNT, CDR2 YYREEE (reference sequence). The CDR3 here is CASSLGQGGYEQYF. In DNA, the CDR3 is TGTGCCAGCAGCTTGGGACAGGGGGGCTACGAGCAGTACTTC.

CDR3 DNA: TGTGCCAGCAGCCGACTAGCGGGACTGGAGACCCAGTACTTC. Translated: CASSRLAGLETQYF. The V call is TRBV27, the J call TRBJ2-5; 11 bases are shared with TRBD2. Germline assignment: CDR1 MNHEY and CDR2 SMNVEV (reference sequence). The CDR3 is made up of 14 amino acids. Trimming cost V 6 bases and J 5 bases; bases outside gene matches: 5.

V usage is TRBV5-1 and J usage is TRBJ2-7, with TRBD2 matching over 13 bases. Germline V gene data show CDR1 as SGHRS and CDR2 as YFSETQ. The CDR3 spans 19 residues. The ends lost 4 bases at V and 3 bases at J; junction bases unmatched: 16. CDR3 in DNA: TGCGCCAGCAGCCTAACCGCAAAACTAGCGGGAGGGCCGGGCTACGAGCAGTACTTC. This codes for CASSLTAKLAGGPGYEQYF.

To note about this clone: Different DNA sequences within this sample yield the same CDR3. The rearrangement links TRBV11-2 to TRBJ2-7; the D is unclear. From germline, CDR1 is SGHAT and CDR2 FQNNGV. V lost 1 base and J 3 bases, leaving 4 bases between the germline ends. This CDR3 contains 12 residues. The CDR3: CASSLASYEQYF. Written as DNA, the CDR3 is TGTGCCAGCAGCTTAGCCAGCTACGAGCAGTACTTC.

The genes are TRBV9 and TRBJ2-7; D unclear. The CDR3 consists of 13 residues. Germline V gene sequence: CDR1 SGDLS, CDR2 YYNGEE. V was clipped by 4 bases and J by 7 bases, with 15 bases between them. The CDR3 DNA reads TGTGCCAGCAGCCCCCTAGAGGCTACGGAGCAGTACTTC. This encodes CASSPLEATEQYF.

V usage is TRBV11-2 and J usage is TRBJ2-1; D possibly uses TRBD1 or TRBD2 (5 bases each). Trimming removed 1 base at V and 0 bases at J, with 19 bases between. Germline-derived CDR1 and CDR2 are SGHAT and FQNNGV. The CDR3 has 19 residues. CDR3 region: CASSLGGRLLSSSYNEQFF. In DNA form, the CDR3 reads TGTGCCAGCAGCTTAGGGGGGAGACTTCTATCGAGCTCCTACAATGAGCAGTTCTTC.

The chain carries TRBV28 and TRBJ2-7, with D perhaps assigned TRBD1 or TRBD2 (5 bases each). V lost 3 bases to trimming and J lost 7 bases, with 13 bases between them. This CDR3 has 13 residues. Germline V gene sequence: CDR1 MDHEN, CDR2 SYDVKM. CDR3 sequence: CASSFAGPGEQYF. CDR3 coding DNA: TGTGCCAGCAGTTTCGCAGGGCCGGGGGAGCAGTACTTC.

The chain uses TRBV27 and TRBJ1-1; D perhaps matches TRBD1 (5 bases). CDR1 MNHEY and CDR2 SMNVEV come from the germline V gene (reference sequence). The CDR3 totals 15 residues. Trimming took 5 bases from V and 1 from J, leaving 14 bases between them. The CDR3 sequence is CASSPLGPSNTEAFF. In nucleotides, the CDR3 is TGTGCCAGCAGTCCATTGGGACCCTCGAACACTGAAGCTTTCTTT.

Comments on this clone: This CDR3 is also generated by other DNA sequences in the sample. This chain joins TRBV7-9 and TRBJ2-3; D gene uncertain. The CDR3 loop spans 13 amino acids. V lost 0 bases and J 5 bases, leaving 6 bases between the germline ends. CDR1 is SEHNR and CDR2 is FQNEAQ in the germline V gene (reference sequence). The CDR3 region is CASSLALKDTQYF. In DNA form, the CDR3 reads TGTGCCAGCAGCTTAGCGTTGAAAGATACGCAGTATTTT.

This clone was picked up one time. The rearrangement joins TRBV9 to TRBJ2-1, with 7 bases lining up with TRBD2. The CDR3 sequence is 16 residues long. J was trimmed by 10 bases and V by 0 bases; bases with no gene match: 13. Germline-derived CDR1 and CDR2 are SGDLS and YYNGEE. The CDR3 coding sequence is TGTGCCAGCAGCGTAGGCTGGGGGGAGGGCCGAATCGAGCAGTTCTTC. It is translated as CASSVGWGEGRIEQFF.

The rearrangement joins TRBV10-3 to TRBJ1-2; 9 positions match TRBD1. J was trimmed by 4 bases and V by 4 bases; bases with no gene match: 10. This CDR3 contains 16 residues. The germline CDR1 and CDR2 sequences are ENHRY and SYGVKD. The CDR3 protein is CAISGPRDREAYGYTF. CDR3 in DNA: TGTGCCATCAGTGGGCCCCGGGACAGGGAGGCCTATGGCTACACCTTC.

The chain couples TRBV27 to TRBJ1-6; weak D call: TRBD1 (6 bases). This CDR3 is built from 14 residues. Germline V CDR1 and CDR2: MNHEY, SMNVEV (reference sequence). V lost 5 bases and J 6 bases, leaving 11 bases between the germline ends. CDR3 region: CASSVRGSNSPLHF. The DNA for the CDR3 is TGTGCCAGCAGTGTCAGGGGTAGTAATTCACCCCTCCACTTT.

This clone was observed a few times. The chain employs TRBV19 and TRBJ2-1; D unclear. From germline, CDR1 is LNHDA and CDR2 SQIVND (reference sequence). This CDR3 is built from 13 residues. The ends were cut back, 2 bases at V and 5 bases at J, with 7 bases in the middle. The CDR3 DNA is TGTGCCAGTAGTATAAGACTTCACAATGAGCAGTTCTTC. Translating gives CASSIRLHNEQFF.

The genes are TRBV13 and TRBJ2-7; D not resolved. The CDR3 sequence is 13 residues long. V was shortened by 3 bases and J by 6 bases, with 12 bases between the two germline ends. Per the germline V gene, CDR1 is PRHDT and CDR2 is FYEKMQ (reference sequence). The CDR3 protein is CASSLLESPEQYF. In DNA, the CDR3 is TGTGCCAGCAGCTTGTTGGAGAGCCCCGAGCAGTACTTC.

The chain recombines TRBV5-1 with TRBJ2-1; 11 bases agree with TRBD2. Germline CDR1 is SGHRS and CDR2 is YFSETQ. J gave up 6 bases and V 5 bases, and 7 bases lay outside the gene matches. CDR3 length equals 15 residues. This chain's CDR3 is CASRLSSGGPNEQFF. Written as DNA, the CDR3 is TGCGCCAGCAGACTTTCTAGCGGGGGGCCCAATGAGCAGTTCTTC. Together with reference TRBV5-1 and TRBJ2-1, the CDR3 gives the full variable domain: KAGVTQTPRYLIKTRGQQVTLSCSPISGHRSVSWYQQTPGQGLQFLFEYFSETQRNKGNFPGRFSGRQFSNSRSEMNVSTLELGDSALYLCASRLSSGGPNEQFFGPGTRLTVL.

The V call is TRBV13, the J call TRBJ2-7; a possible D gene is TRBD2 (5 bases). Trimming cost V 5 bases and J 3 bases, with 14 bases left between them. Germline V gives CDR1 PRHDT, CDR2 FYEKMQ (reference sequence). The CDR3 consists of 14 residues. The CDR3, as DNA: TGTGCCAGCAGCCTGTGGACTGGAGACTACGAGCAGTACTTC. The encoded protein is CASSLWTGDYEQYF.

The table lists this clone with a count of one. CDR3 sequence: CASSPWDRGTSEAFF. In nucleotides, the CDR3 is TGTGCCAGTAGTCCTTGGGACAGGGGCACCTCAGAAGCTTTCTTT. This rearrangement joins TRBV19 to TRBJ1-1, with 10 bases identical to TRBD1. V lost 5 bases and J lost 8; bases outside the gene matches: 11. The CDR3 is made up of 15 amino acids. Looked up from germline, CDR1 is LNHDA and CDR2 is SQIVND (reference sequence).

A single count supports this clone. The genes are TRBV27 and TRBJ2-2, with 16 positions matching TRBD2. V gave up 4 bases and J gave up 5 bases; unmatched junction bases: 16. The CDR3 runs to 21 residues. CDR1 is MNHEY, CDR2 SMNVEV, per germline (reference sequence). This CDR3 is CASSSTGTSGRVGVGTGELFF. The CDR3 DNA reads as TGTGCCAGCAGTTCAACCGGGACTAGCGGGAGGGTTGGAGTAGGGACCGGGGAGCTGTTTTTT.

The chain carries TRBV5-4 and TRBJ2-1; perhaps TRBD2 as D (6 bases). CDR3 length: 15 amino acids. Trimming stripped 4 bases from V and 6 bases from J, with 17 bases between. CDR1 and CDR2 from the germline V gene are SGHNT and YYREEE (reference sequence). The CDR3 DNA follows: TGTGCCAGCAGCGACCCGGGACTTGACGTCAATGAGCAGTTCTTC. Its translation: CASSDPGLDVNEQFF.